This TCR beta chain comes out of a study of blood T cell repertoires in COVID-19. Study-level information: Sites across the United States, Italy and Spain contributed samples from acute and convalescent COVID-19. PBMCs, B-cell-depleted T cells, or T cells were the source of the cDNA or gDNA that made up the material.

Germline CDR1 and CDR2: SGHRS and YFSETQ. With V trimmed by 7 bases and J by 5 bases, 12 bases remained unmatched. The CDR3 covers 15 residues. Methods used by the authors: Using reference gene primer amplification, nucleated cell counts were estimated. TCRdb's copy holds only in-frame clones and misses some; the assay was immunoSEQ multiplex PCR. V, J and clone size were drawn from that table, and D and trimming were deduced from the DNA. The profile shows about 330,000 clones, about 83% of them singletons. V gene TRBV5-1 combines with J gene TRBJ2-3, with TRBD1 matching 8 bases. The TCR comes from a woman between 50 and 59 years old with acute or convalescent COVID-19. The sequenced sample was peripheral blood. This CDR3 is CASQQGQGAVDTQYF. CDR3 coding DNA: TGCGCCAGCCAGCAGGGGCAGGGGGCGGTAGATACGCAGTATTTT.